This entry lists 26 T cell receptor beta chains sequenced from one sample in a study of blood T cell repertoires in COVID-19 (dated by TCRdb to 2018 to 2021). Library preparation used the immunoSEQ multiplex PCR assay. TCRdb took this table from immuneACCESS and kept in-frame rearrangements with V and J called. Such tables lack part of the clones; where checked against another copy, unresolved V genes explain under half of the gap, and the rest is unexplained. The sample table contains around 170,000 clones; only one count was recorded for under 85% of them. The ten biggest clones cover roughly 12% of the sample. Input material: PBMCs or T cells enriched from blood (not recorded which). These receptors all come from a man aged 45-65 years who had recovered from COVID-19.

The chain couples TRBV19 to TRBJ2-2; D ambiguous. CDR1 and CDR2 from the germline V gene are LNHDA and SQIVND (reference sequence). V was cut by 10 bases and J by 2 bases, with 14 bases left in between. This CDR3 is built from 14 residues. CDR3 in amino acids: CATTRQPNTGELFF. DNA for the CDR3: TGTGCCACAACGAGGCAGCCTAACACCGGGGAGCTGTTTTTT.

This sequence joins TRBV4-1 and TRBJ1-2; 7 bases fit TRBD1. Losses at the gene ends were 0 bases for V and 4 bases for J; bases not matched to a gene: 8. The CDR3 covers 16 residues. The germline gives CDR1 MGHRA, CDR2 YSYEKL. CDR3 nucleotide sequence: TGCGCCAGCAGCCAAGATCCCGGGACAGTTTTCTATGGCTACACCTTC. It codes for CASSQDPGTVFYGYTF.

The V and J genes are TRBV27 and TRBJ2-2; 10 bases are a match to TRBD1. In germline, CDR1 is MNHEY, CDR2 SMNVEV (reference sequence). CDR3 length equals 15 residues. The trim removed 4 bases at V and 7 bases at J, leaving 6 bases unmatched. CDR3 residues: CASSWGQGILGELFF. The CDR3 nucleotides read TGTGCCAGCAGTTGGGGACAGGGGATTCTCGGGGAGCTGTTTTTT.

The chain is built from TRBV2 and TRBJ2-7, with 8 bases matching TRBD1. Trimming cost V 6 bases and J 0 bases; bases outside gene matches: 10. CDR3 size: 16 residues. The germline V gene encodes CDR1 SNHLY and CDR2 FYNNEI. DNA for the CDR3: TGTGCCAGCAGGGCGCAGGGGGCGGGAACCTCCTACGAGCAGTACTTC. This encodes CASRAQGAGTSYEQYF.

This chain joins TRBV5-1 and TRBJ1-1; 7 bases match TRBD1. J gave up 8 bases and V 4 bases, and 14 bases lay outside the gene matches. The germline V gene encodes CDR1 SGHRS and CDR2 YFSETQ. This CDR3 is 15 amino acids long. In DNA, the CDR3 is TGCGCCAGCAGCCTCACAGCGACAGGGTCGGAAGAAGCTTTCTTT. This codes for CASSLTATGSEEAFF.

A single count supports this clone. V and J are TRBV6-5 and TRBJ1-2, with a tentative D call TRBD1 (6 bases). The CDR3 runs to 13 residues. The germline V and J ends were trimmed by 11 bases and 7 bases, with 20 bases remaining between them. Germline V gene sequence: CDR1 MNHEY, CDR2 SVGAGI. This CDR3 reads CASMAGGAFGYTF. CDR3 nucleotide sequence: TGTGCCTCAATGGCTGGGGGGGCTTTTGGCTACACCTTC.

V gene TRBV19 combines with J gene TRBJ1-1; D is possibly TRBD1 (5 bases). The V end lost 7 bases, the J end lost 2 bases, and 17 bases lay between the germline ends. Germline CDR1 reads LNHDA; CDR2 reads SQIVND (reference sequence). CDR3 length equals 15 residues. The CDR3 here is CASMGIGVGNTEAFF. The CDR3 DNA follows: TGTGCCAGTATGGGGATAGGGGTGGGAAACACTGAAGCTTTCTTT.

The genes are TRBV6-5 and TRBJ2-7; 9 positions agree with TRBD2. Germline V lookup: CDR1 MNHEY, CDR2 SVGAGI. V was clipped by 5 bases and J by 6 bases; unmatched bases: 8. The CDR3 sequence is 14 residues long. In nucleotides, the CDR3 is TGTGCCAGCAGTCCCAGACCAGCGGGGGGCGAGCAGTACTTC. Its translation is CASSPRPAGGEQYF.

The rearrangement joins TRBV12-3 or TRBV12-4 to TRBJ1-6; D remains ambiguous. This CDR3 comprises 13 residues. The V gene lost 3 bases and the J gene lost 7 bases, with 7 bases spanning the gap. The CDR3 DNA reads TGTGCCAGCAGTTTCGGGGTCAATTCACCCCTCCACTTT. It is translated as CASSFGVNSPLHF.

This rearrangement joins TRBV7-9 to TRBJ2-3; 10 bases fit TRBD2. Looked up from germline, CDR1 is SEHNR and CDR2 is FQNEAQ (reference sequence). The CDR3 runs 17 residues. J lost 3 bases, V lost 2 bases, and 8 bases had no gene match. CDR3 region: CASSLMGKRGGTDTQYF. For the CDR3, the DNA is TGTGCCAGCAGCTTAATGGGCAAGCGGGGGGGAACAGATACGCAGTATTTT.

The chain uses TRBV9 and TRBJ1-1, with a weak D call TRBD1 (5 bases). The CDR3 consists of 14 residues. Germline lookup yields CDR1 SGDLS and CDR2 YYNGEE. Trimming removed 2 bases from V and 1 base from J, with 9 bases in between. The CDR3 DNA reads TGTGCCAGCAGCGTCAGGGCTTCGAACACTGAAGCTTTCTTT. Protein sequence: CASSVRASNTEAFF.

J is TRBJ1-6 and V is TRBV2, with 8 bases that match TRBD1. Per germline, CDR1 SNHLY and CDR2 FYNNEI. This CDR3 has 13 residues. The CDR3 protein is CGTGSSYNSPLHF. In DNA, the CDR3 is TGTGGGACAGGGAGCTCCTATAATTCACCCCTCCACTTT.

V is TRBV10-3 and J is TRBJ2-1, with 8 bases that match TRBD1. The CDR3 spans 17 residues. The V segment lost 3 bases and the J segment 4 bases; nucleotides outside the gene matches: 11. Germline CDR1 reads ENHRY; CDR2 reads SYGVKD. CDR3 bases: TGTGCCATCAGTGACTACGACAGGGGCCTTCTTTACAATGAGCAGTTCTTC. Amino acid sequence: CAISDYDRGLLYNEQFF.

The V call is TRBV18, the J call TRBJ1-2; a weak D match, TRBD1 (6 bases). CDR1 and CDR2 (germline): KGHSH, LQKENI. With 2 bases removed from V and 1 base from J, the gap between germline ends came to 17 bases. The CDR3 is made up of 17 amino acids. The CDR3 region has the DNA TGTGCCAGCTCACCAGGATTACAGGGCGCCCTTAACTATGGCTACACCTTC. Protein product: CASSPGLQGALNYGYTF.

The CDR3 DNA follows: TGCGCCAGCAGCCAAGAGGGGAAGGGGACAGTAAATGAAAAACTGTTTTTT. Translating gives CASSQEGKGTVNEKLFF. The V and J genes are TRBV4-1 and TRBJ1-4, with TRBD1 identical over 7 bases. Germline lookup yields CDR1 MGHRA and CDR2 YSYEKL. The CDR3 has 17 amino acids. Trimming took 0 bases from V and 5 from J; bases not matched to a gene: 9.

This clone was found once. The CDR3 DNA reads as TGCAGCGTTGAAGCGTACCAAGAGACCCAGTACTTC. It is translated as CSVEAYQETQYF. This rearrangement joins TRBV29-1 to TRBJ2-5; D is unresolved. There are 12 residues in the CDR3. Trimming took off 1 base at V and 0 bases at J, with 3 bases between the two ends. Germline loops: CDR1 SQVTM, CDR2 ANQGSEA.

J is TRBJ1-1 and V is TRBV2; the D gene is possibly TRBD1 (6 bases). CDR1 SNHLY and CDR2 FYNNEI come from the germline V gene. Trimming removed 8 bases from V and 3 bases from J, with 13 bases in between. The CDR3 is made up of 13 amino acids. CDR3 amino acids: CASLDRPYTEAFF. CDR3 coding DNA: TGTGCCAGCCTTGACAGGCCTTACACTGAAGCTTTCTTT.

The CDR3 DNA reads as TGTGCCAGCTCACCAGGGGGGGCGCGCGATCAGCCCCAGCATTTT. This translates into CASSPGGARDQPQHF. V usage is TRBV18 and J usage is TRBJ1-5; D perhaps matches TRBD1 (6 bases). CDR1 is KGHSH and CDR2 is LQKENI in the germline V gene. Deletions cut 2 bases from V and 5 bases from J, with 13 bases between. This CDR3 spans 15 amino acids. Filled out from reference TRBV18 and TRBJ1-5, the complete variable domain reads NAGVMQNPRHLVRRRGQEARLRCSPMKGHSHVYWYRQLPEEGLKFMVYLQKENIIDESGMPKERFSAEFPKEGPSILRIQQVVRGDSAAYFCASSPGGARDQPQHFGDGTRLSIL.

The chain uses TRBV9 and TRBJ1-1; tentatively, D is TRBD1 (6 bases). V lost 4 bases, J lost 7 bases, and 20 bases lay in between. This CDR3 comprises 15 residues. Germline CDR1 and CDR2: SGDLS and YYNGEE. CDR3 protein: CASSLYRDTSYEAFF. The DNA of the CDR3 is TGTGCCAGCAGCTTATACCGGGACACGTCATATGAAGCTTTCTTT.

This sequence joins TRBV18 and TRBJ1-2; D may be TRBD1 (6 bases). Germline CDR1 and CDR2: KGHSH and LQKENI. CDR3 length: 16 amino acids. V dropped 5 bases and J dropped 1 base, with 17 bases sitting between them. CDR3: CASSASQGDLNYGYTF. DNA for the CDR3: TGTGCCAGCTCAGCATCACAGGGCGATCTTAACTATGGCTACACCTTC.

This chain joins TRBV5-4 and TRBJ1-4; 9 bases agree with TRBD1. There are 16 residues in the CDR3. The V gene's germline CDR1 is SGHNT and CDR2 YYREEE (reference sequence). J gave up 0 bases and V 5 bases, and 5 bases lay outside the gene matches. CDR3 amino acids: CASSYGTGTTNEKLFF. The CDR3 DNA sequence: TGTGCCAGCAGTTACGGGACAGGGACAACTAATGAAAAACTGTTTTTT.

The genes are TRBV7-8 and TRBJ1-6; 7 bases are a match to TRBD1. Germline CDR1 and CDR2: SGHVS and FQNEAQ. Trimming removed 4 bases from V and 11 bases from J; junction bases left unmatched: 8. This CDR3 is built from 14 residues. CDR3 nucleotides: TGTGCCAGCAGCTGGACAGGCCCTCTAGCACCCCTCCACTTT. Encoded protein: CASSWTGPLAPLHF.

This clone was detected only a few times. V is TRBV25-1 and J is TRBJ1-3; 7 bases fit TRBD1. V lost 7 bases, J lost 5 bases, and 5 bases stayed unmatched. CDR1 and CDR2 from the germline V gene are MGHDK and SYGVNS. The CDR3 loop spans 13 amino acids. CDR3 amino acids: CASTPGGRNTIYF. In nucleotides, the CDR3 is TGTGCCAGCACCCCAGGGGGGAGAAACACCATATATTTT.

The rearrangement joins TRBV7-9 to TRBJ1-1; 11 positions match TRBD1. Germline CDR1 and CDR2: SEHNR and FQNEAQ (reference sequence). After removal of 5 bases from V and 3 bases from J, the junction contained 11 bases not matched to a gene. The CDR3 contains 17 residues. The CDR3 reads CASSDGQGARLDTEAFF. The CDR3 nucleotides are TGTGCCAGCAGCGATGGACAGGGGGCGCGTTTGGACACTGAAGCTTTCTTT.

The rearrangement joins TRBV7-3 to TRBJ2-1; tentative D call: TRBD1 (6 bases). This CDR3 comprises 13 residues. In germline, CDR1 is SGHTA, CDR2 FQGTGA. Trimming removed 4 bases from V and 9 bases from J, with 13 bases in between. The CDR3 sequence is CASSYYRDGEQFF. The CDR3 DNA reads TGTGCCAGCAGCTACTACAGGGATGGTGAGCAGTTCTTC.

The CDR3 loop reads CASKGEYATNEKLFF. In DNA, the CDR3 is TGTGCCAGCAAGGGGGAATACGCAACTAATGAAAAACTGTTTTTT. V and J are TRBV27 and TRBJ1-4; perhaps TRBD1 as D (6 bases). The CDR3 covers 15 residues. The germline V gene has CDR1 MNHEY and CDR2 SMNVEV (reference sequence). Trimming left V 7 bases short and J 0 bases short, with 12 bases between.